This TCR beta chain was observed in a study of preoperative IRX-2 immunotherapy in early breast cancer. Treatment: preoperative locoregional IRX-2 cytokine immunotherapy. This phase Ib study tested locoregional IRX-2 cytokine immunotherapy given before surgery. Produced via immunoSEQ multiplex PCR; TCRdb's table is partial and in-frame only. This table has 35,000 to 40,000 clones, 65% to 90% appearing once. With 3 bases removed from V and 6 bases from J, the gap between germline ends came to 17 bases. The CDR3 has 15 amino acids. Sequencing was performed on lymph node tissue, taken after IRX-2 immunotherapy. The origin of this receptor is a human donor with breast cancer. The chain is built from TRBV23-1 and TRBJ1-2; D gene uncertain. TRBV23-1 is annotated as an ORF whose role is uncertain. CDR3 region: CASSHWAPLRNGYTF. DNA of the CDR3: TGCGCCAGCAGTCATTGGGCCCCTCTGAGAAATGGCTACACCTTC.